Described below is a single TCR beta chain sequence and its context. The antigen is not known. The investigators amplified TCR beta CDR3 regions from RNA transcripts. A set of HTBI primers served as the primers for a first-round RT-PCR of the TCR CDR3. One entry per CDR3 protein results from TCRdb running MiXCR on the multiplex PCR reads. The sample yields hundreds of thousands of distinct CDR3 sequences, 40% to 55% seen once. The CDR3 covers 16 residues. The germline CDR1 and CDR2 sequences are SGHRS and YFSETQ. V shed 4 bases, J shed 4 bases, and the junction held 12 bases outside the gene matches. The data originate from a study of T cells in Graves' hyperthyroidism and ophthalmopathy. Points from the study as a whole: Before onset, by a median of around 6.4 months, the model predicted ophthalmopathy. From stable hyperthyroidism, ophthalmopathy was separated by a 13 V-J model. Blood samples included most of the expanded thyroid clonotypes exceeding 0.001.

This receptor was identified in an adult man with Graves' disease, either hyperthyroidism or ophthalmopathy (not recorded which). This chain joins TRBV5-1 and TRBJ2-7, with 9 bases identical to TRBD2. Input material: peripheral blood or thyroid tissue (not recorded which). CDR3 bases: TGCGCCAGCAGCCTCCGGGAAGCGGGGGGAGGATACGAGCAGTACTTC. It is translated as CASSLREAGGGYEQYF. Filled out from reference TRBV5-1 and TRBJ2-7, the complete variable domain reads KAGVTQTPRYLIKTRGQQVTLSCSPISGHRSVSWYQQTPGQGLQFLFEYFSETQRNKGNFPGRFSGRQFSNSRSEMNVSTLELGDSALYLCASSLREAGGGYEQYFGPGTRLTVT.